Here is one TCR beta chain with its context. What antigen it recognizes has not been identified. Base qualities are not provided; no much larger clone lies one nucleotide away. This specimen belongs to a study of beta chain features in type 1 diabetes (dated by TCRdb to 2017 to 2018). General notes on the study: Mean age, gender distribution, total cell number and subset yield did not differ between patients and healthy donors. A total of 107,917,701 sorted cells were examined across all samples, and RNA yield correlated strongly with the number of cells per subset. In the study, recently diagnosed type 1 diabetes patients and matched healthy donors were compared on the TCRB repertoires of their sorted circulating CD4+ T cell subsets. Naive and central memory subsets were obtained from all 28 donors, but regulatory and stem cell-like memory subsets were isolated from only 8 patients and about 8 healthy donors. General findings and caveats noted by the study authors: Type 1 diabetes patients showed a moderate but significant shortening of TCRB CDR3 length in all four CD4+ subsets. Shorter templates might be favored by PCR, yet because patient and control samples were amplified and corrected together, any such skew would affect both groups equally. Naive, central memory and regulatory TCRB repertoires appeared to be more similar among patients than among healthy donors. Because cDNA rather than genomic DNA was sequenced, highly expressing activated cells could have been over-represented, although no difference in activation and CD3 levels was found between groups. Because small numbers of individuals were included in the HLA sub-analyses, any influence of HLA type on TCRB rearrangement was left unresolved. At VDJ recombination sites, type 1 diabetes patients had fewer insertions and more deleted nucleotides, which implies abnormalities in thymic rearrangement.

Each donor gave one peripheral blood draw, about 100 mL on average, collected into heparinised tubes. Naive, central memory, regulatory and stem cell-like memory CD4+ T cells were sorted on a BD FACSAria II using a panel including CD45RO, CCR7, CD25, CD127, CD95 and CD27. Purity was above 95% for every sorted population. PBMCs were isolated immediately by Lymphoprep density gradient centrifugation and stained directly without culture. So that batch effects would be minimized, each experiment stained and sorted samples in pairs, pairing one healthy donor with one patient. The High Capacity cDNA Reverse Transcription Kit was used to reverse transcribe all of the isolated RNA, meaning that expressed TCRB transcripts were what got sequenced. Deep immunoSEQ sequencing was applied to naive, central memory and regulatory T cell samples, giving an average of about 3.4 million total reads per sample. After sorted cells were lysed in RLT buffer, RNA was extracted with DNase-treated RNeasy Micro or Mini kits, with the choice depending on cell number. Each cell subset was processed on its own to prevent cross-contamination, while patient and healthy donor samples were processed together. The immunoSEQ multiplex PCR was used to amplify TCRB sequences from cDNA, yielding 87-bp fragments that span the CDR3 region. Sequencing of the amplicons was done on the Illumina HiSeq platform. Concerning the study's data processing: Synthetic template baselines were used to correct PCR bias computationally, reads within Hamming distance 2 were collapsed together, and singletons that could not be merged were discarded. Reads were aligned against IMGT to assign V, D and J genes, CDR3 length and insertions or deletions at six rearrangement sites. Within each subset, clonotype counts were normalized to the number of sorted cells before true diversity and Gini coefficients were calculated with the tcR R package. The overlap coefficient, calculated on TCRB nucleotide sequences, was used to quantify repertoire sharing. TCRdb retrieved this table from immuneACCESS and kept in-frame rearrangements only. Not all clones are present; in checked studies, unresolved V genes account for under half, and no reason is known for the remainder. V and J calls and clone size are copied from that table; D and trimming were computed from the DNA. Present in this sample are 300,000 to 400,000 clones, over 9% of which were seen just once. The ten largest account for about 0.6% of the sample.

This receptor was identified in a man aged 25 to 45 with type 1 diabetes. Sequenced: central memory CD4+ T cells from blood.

CDR3 loop: CASSSLQGLDEKLFF. Here is the DNA: TGTGCCAGCAGTTCCCTTCAGGGTTTAGATGAAAAACTGTTTTTT. The chain employs TRBV27 and TRBJ1-4; the D gene is possibly TRBD1, with 5 bases matching. Via the germline V gene (reference sequence), CDR1 is MNHEY and CDR2 SMNVEV. Between the V and J ends, shortened by 4 bases and 6 bases respectively, the junction contains 15 bases. Including cysteine and phenylalanine, the CDR3 has 15 amino acids. Left in the record is the CDR3 DNA by itself, 45 bases read in frame from the first base.